This T cell receptor beta chain was observed in a study of neoadjuvant nivolumab and ipilimumab in lung cancer. Assay: immunoSEQ multiplex PCR; the TCRdb copy retains only in-frame clones and omits some. The data hold 26,000 or so clones, with over 80% observed a single time. Germline V gives CDR1 MGHDK, CDR2 SYGVNS. This CDR3 has 15 amino acids. V was shortened by 4 bases and J by 0 bases, with 13 bases between the two germline ends. In its sample, this clone was seen once. The rearrangement joins TRBV25-1 to TRBJ2-7; the D gene could be TRBD1 or TRBD2 (5 bases each). The source was tumor tissue, collected after neoadjuvant nivolumab, alone or with ipilimumab, at or shortly before surgery. This TCR was recovered from an adult with non-small cell lung cancer. CDR3: CASSGGIPSSYEQYF. The CDR3 nucleotides read TGTGCCAGCAGTGGGGGGATCCCGAGCTCCTACGAGCAGTACTTC.